The rows below give T cell receptor beta chains drawn from one sample of a study of blood T cell repertoires in COVID-19. Generated by immunoSEQ multiplex PCR, the TCRdb table keeps only in-frame clones and is missing some. The sample records some 200,000 clones, around nine tenths being singletons. The material sequenced was peripheral blood. The receptors were sampled from a woman between 65 and 79 years old with COVID-19, enrolled during active disease. Each CDR3 is given without its conserved first and last residue. Some rows mark clone size as missing; the rest say once, few, many or name a class of expanded clone.

. TRBJ1-2 TRBV24-1 ATSDLLGVGGYT
. TRBJ2-4 TRBV5-6 ASNSYLAKNIQY
. TRBJ1-2 TRBV5-1 ASSLSAGTGGYT
few TRBJ2-1 TRBV19 ASSQRHEQF
once TRBJ1-4 TRBV7-2 ASSFDPNYEKLF
. TRBJ1-3 TRBV5-1 ASSRDTGNTIY
. TRBJ1-1 TRBV18 ASSASGTGGADTEAF
once TRBJ2-2 TRBV7-3 ASSLNPAGVKTGELF
. TRBJ1-6 TRBV7-9 ASSPYDTDSSPLH
. TRBJ1-5 TRBV4-1 ASSLGTGSIREPQH
. TRBJ1-5 TRBV5-1 ASSLNGISNQPQH
. TRBJ1-1 TRBV28 ASSLPGQLEEAF
. TRBJ1-1 TRBV29-1 SVDRYNTEAF
. TRBJ1-1 TRBV5-4 ASSGDVAAHEAF
. TRBJ2-7 TRBV27 ASRRDGAYEQY
. TRBJ2-7 TRBV7-9 ASSLGLVGDEQY
. TRBJ1-6 TRBV30 AWTTRQGDSPLH
once TRBJ2-1 TRBV7-6 ASSLRTSGYNEQF
. TRBJ1-2 TRBV5-1 ASSLVGDTLYGYT
. TRBJ2-6 TRBV29-1 SVRQASGANVLT
. TRBJ1-2 TRBV28 ASKITTGQGHGYT
. TRBJ2-1 TRBV19 ASTPERSNNEQF
. TRBJ2-5 TRBV2 ASGPGAQY
few TRBJ1-5 TRBV28 ASSLDRVEQPQH
. TRBJ1-1 TRBV5-4 ASSTPQQGSTEAF
. TRBJ1-2 TRBV5-1 ASSSWTGTTNYGYT
. TRBJ1-1 TRBV30 AWATGGTEAF
. TRBJ1-2 TRBV7-8 ASSLTTGAAMYGYT
. TRBJ2-1 TRBV28 ASSPASSDEQF
once TRBJ2-5 TRBV19 ASRRQGDQETQY
. TRBJ2-4 TRBV29-1 SVRDSNLAKNIQY
. TRBJ2-7 TRBV28 ASRPAAGNEQY
. TRBJ1-1 TRBV7-2 ASSLAYGNTEAF
. TRBJ2-7 TRBV5-1 ASSLGAGAVNEQY
. TRBJ2-3 TRBV28 ASTLADSTDTQY
. TRBJ2-1 TRBV5-1 ASSLESLTSDLKDEQF
once TRBJ2-5 TRBV28 ASSLSITGGGEETQY
. TRBJ1-6 TRBV7-2 ASSLQPQGLNSPLH
. TRBJ2-1 TRBV29-1 SADTSGSYNEQF
. TRBJ2-3 TRBV11-2 ASSLGLAPSTDTQY